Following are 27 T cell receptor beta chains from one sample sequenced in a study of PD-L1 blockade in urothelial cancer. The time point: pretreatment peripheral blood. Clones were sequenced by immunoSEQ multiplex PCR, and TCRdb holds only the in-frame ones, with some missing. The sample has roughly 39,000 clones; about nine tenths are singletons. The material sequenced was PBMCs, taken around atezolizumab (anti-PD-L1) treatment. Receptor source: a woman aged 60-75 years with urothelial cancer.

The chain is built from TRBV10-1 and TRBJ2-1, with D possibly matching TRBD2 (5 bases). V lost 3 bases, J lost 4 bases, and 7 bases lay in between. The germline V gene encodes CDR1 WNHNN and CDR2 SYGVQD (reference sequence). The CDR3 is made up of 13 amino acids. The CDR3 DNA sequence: TGCGCCAGCAGTGACCGGACTTACAATGAGCAGTTCTTC. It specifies CASSDRTYNEQFF.

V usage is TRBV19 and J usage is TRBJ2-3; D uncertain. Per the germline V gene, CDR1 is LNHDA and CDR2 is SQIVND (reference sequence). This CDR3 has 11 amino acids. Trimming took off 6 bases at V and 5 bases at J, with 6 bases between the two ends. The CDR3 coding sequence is TGTGCCAGTAGCCTAGAAGATACGCAGTATTTT. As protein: CASSLEDTQYF. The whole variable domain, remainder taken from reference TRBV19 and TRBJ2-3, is DGGITQSPKYLFRKEGQNVTLSCEQNLNHDAMYWYRQDPGQGLRLIYYSQIVNDFQKGDIAEGYSVSREKKESFPLTVTSAQKNPTAFYLCASSLEDTQYFGPGTRLTVL.

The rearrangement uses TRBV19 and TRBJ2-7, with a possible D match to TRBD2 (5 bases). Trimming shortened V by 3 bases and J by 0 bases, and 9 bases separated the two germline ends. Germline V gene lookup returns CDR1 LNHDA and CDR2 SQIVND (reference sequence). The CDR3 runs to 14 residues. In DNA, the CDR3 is TGTGCCAGTAGTATCGGCGGGTTCTCCTACGAGCAGTACTTC. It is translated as CASSIGGFSYEQYF.

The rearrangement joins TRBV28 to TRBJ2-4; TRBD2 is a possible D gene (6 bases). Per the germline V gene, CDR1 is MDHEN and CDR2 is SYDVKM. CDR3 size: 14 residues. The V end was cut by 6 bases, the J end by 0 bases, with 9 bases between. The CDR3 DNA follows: TGTGCCAGCAGGGAGGGTTTAGCCAAAAACATTCAGTACTTC. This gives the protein CASREGLAKNIQYF.

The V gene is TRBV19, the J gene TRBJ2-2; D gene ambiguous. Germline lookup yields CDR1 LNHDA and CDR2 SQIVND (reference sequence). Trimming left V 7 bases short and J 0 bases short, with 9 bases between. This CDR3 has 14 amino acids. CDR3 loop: CASNFIANTGELFF. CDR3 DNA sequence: TGTGCCAGTAACTTTATCGCGAACACCGGGGAGCTGTTTTTT.

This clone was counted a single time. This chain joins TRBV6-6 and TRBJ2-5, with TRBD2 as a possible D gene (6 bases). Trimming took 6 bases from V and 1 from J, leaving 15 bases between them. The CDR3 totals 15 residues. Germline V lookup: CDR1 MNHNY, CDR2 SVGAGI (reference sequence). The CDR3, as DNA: TGTGCCAGCAGCCTATTCCTAGCGACCCAAGAGACCCAGTACTTC. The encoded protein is CASSLFLATQETQYF.

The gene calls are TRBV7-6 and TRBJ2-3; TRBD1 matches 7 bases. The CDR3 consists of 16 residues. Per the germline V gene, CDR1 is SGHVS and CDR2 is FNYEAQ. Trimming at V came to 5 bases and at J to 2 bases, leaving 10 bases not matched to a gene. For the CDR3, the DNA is TGTGCCAGCAGCCCAAGACAGGGCGGCCACACAGATACGCAGTATTTT. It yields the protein CASSPRQGGHTDTQYF.

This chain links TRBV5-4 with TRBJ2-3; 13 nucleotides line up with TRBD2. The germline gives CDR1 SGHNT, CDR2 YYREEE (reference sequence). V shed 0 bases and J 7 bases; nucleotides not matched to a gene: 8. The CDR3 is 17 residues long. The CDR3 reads CASSLDPGLAGPNTQYF. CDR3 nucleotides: TGTGCCAGCAGCTTGGATCCGGGACTAGCGGGACCAAATACGCAGTATTTT.

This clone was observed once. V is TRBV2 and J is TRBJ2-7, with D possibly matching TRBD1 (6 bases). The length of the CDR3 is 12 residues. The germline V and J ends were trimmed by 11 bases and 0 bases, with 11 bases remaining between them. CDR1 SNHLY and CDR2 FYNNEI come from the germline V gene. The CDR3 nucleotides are TGTGCCGGACAGCGAGACTCCTACGAGCAGTACTTC. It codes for CAGQRDSYEQYF.

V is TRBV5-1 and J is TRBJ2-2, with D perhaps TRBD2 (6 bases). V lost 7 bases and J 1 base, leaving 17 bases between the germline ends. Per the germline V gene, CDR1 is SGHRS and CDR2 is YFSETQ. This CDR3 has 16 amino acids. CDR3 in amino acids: CASGSRSGRNTGELFF. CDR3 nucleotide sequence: TGCGCCAGCGGGAGCCGAAGCGGGCGGAACACCGGGGAGCTGTTTTTT.

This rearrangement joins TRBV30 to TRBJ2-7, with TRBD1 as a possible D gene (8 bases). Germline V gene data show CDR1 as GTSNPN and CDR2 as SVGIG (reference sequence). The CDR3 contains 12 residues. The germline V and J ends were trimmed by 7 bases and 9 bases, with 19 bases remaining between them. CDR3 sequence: CALSMGGTGQYF. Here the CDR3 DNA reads TGTGCCTTATCGATGGGAGGGACAGGGCAGTACTTC.

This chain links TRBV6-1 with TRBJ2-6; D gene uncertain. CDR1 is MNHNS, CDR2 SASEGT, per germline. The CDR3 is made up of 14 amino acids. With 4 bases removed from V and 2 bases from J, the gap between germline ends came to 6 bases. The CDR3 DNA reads TGTGCCAGCAGTGCGGGTCCTGGGGCCAACGTCCTGACTTTC. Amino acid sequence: CASSAGPGANVLTF.

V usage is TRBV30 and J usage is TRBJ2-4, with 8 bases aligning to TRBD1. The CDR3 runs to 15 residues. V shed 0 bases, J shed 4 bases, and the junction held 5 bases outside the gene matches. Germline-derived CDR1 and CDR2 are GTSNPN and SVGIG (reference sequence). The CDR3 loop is CAWSVGWDRKNIQYF. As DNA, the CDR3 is TGTGCCTGGAGTGTAGGATGGGACAGGAAAAACATTCAGTACTTC. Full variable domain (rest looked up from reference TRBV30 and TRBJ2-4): SQTIHQWPATLVQPVGSPLSLECTVEGTSNPNLYWYRQAAGRGLQLLFYSVGIGQISSEVPQNLSASRPQDRQFILSSKKLLLSDSGFYLCAWSVGWDRKNIQYFGAGTRLSVL.

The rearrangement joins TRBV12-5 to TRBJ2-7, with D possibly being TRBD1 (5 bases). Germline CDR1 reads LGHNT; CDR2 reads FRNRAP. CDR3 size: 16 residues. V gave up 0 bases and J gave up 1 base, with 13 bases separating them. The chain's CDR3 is CASGLVRQGRSYEQYF. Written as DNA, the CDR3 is TGTGCTAGTGGTTTGGTACGCCAGGGTCGATCCTACGAGCAGTACTTC.

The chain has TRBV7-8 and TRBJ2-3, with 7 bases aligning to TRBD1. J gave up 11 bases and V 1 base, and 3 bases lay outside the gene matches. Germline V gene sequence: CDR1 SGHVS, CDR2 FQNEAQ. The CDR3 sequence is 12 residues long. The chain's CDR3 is CASSLGDSLQYF. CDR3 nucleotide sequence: TGTGCCAGCAGCTTAGGGGACAGCTTGCAGTATTTT. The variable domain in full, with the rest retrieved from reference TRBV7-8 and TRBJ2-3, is GAGVSQSPRYKVAKRGQDVALRCDPISGHVSLFWYQQALGQGPEFLTYFQNEAQLDKSGLPSDRFFAERPEGSVSTLKIQRTQQEDSAVYLCASSLGDSLQYFGPGTRLTVL.

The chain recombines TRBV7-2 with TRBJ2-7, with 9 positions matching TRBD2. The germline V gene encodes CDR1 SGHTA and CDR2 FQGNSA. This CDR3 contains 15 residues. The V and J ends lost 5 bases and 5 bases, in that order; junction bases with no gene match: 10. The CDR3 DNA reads TGTGCCAGCAGCCTGTCCGGGACTAGCAGAAACGAGCAGTACTTC. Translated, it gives CASSLSGTSRNEQYF.

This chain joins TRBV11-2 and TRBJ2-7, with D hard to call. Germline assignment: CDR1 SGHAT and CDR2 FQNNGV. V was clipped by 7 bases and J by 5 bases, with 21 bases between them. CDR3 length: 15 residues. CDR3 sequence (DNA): TGTGCCAGCACCTTCTCTGTAGGTACGACACACGAGCAGTACTTC. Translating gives CASTFSVGTTHEQYF.

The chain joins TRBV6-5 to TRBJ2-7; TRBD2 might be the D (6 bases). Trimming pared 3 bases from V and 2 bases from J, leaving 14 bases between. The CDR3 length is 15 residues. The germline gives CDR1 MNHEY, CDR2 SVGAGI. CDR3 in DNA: TGTGCCAGCAGTTATTTAGGGAGGCGGACCTACGAGCAGTACTTC. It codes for CASSYLGRRTYEQYF.

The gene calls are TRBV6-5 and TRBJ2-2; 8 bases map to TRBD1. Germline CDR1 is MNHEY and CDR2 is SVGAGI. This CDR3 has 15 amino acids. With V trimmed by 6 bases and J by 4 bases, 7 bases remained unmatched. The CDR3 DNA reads TGTGCCAGCAGACCACAGGGGGTGGTCACCGGGGAGCTGTTTTTT. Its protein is CASRPQGVVTGELFF.

CDR3 coding DNA: TGTGCCAGCAGTTTGTTGCCCGGCTCCTACGAGCAGTACTTC. Encoded protein: CASSLLPGSYEQYF. V is TRBV27 and J is TRBJ2-7; no clear D gene. V dropped 3 bases and J dropped 0 bases, with 9 bases sitting between them. CDR3 size: 14 residues. Per the germline V gene, CDR1 is MNHEY and CDR2 is SMNVEV (reference sequence).

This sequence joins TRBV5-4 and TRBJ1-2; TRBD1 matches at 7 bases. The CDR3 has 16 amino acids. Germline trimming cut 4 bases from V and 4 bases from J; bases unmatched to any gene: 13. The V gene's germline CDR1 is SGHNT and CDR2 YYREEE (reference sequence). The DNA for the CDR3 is TGTGCCAGCAGCAATAAAAAAGACAGGGCGAGCTATGGCTACACCTTC. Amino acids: CASSNKKDRASYGYTF.

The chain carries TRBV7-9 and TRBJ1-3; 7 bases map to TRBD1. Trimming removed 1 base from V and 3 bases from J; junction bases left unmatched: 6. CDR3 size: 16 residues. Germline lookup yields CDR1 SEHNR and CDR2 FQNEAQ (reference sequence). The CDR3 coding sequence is TGTGCCAGCAGCTTAGAGCCCAGGGGGTATGGAAACACCATATATTTT. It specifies CASSLEPRGYGNTIYF.

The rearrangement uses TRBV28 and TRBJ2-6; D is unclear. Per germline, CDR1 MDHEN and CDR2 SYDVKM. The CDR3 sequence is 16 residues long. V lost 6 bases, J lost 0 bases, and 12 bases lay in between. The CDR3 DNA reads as TGTGCCAGCAGCCTGACCAGGCCCTCTGGGGCCAACGTCCTGACTTTC. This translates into CASSLTRPSGANVLTF.

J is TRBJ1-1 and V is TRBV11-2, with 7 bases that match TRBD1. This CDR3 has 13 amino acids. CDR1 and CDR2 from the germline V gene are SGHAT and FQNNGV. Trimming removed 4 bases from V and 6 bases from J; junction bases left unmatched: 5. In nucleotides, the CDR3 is TGTGCCAGCAGCTGGCGACAGGGATCTGAAGCTTTCTTT. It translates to CASSWRQGSEAFF.

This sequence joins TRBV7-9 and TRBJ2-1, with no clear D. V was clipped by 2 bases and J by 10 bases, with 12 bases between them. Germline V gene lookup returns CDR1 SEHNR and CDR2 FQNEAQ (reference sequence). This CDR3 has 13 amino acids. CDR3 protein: CASSLTESREQFF. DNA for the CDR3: TGTGCCAGCAGCTTAACGGAGTCCAGAGAGCAGTTCTTC.

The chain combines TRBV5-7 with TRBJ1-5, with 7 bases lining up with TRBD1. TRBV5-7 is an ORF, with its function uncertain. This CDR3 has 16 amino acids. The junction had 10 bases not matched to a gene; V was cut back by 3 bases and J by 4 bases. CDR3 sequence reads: CASSSYQTDRNQPQHF. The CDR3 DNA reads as TGTGCCAGCAGCTCCTATCAAACGGACAGGAATCAGCCCCAGCATTTT.

CDR3 in amino acids: CASSQETNQPQHF. For the CDR3, the DNA is TGCGCCAGCAGCCAAGAAACTAATCAGCCCCAGCATTTT. This chain links TRBV4-1 with TRBJ1-5; D gene uncertain. V was cut by 0 bases and J by 4 bases, with 4 bases left in between. From germline, CDR1 is MGHRA and CDR2 YSYEKL. The CDR3 spans 13 residues.